The clone carrying this T cell receptor (beta chain) was observed a handful of times. Its antigen is as yet unknown. PCR used 60 Vbeta primers and 13 Jbeta primers. Clones were read by immunoSEQ multiplex PCR, and TCRdb kept only the in-frame ones, dropping some. Of under 200,000 clones in the sample, roughly 12% were seen once. This entry is derived from a study of cytomegalovirus exposure and HLA in healthy donors. Study-level results: Some TCR beta chains (roughly 160 of them) were listed as cytomegalovirus-associated. Differences between HLA loci emerged in a later analysis of TCR association rates, with DRB1 most and HLA-C fewest.

V was pared by 5 bases and J by 4 bases, with 10 bases of the junction left unmatched. Germline CDR1 is SGHTA and CDR2 is FQGNSA. The length of the CDR3 is 15 residues. The sample consisted of PBMCs. The TCR comes from a man in his fifties or sixties in good health and CMV-seropositive. This rearrangement joins TRBV7-2 to TRBJ1-1; TRBD1 agrees at 7 bases. The CDR3 DNA follows: TGTGCCAGCAGCCCCCAACAGGGGCGAGGCACTGAAGCTTTCTTT. Amino acids: CASSPQQGRGTEAFF.